This entry lists 14 T cell receptor beta chains sequenced from one sample in a study of metastatic and nonmetastatic thyroid tumors. TCRdb used MiXCR to call clones anew from the PCR reads. The sample shows 16,000 or so clones, about 23% of them seen only once. All patients were untreated before thyroid surgery. Source material: tumor tissue. The source is a female donor with papillary thyroid cancer or a benign thyroid nodule (not recorded which). Some clones in this sample may be carry-over from other donors' samples.

At least ten counts were recorded for this clone. The chain employs TRBV29-1 and TRBJ2-2; tentative D call: TRBD1 (6 bases). CDR3 length: 15 residues. The V gene lost 1 base and the J gene lost 3 bases, with 12 bases spanning the gap. Germline values: CDR1 SQVTM, CDR2 ANQGSEA. This CDR3 is CSVEVRGTHTGELFF. CDR3 bases: TGCAGCGTTGAAGTAAGAGGGACACACACCGGGGAGCTGTTTTTT.

This chain connects TRBV12-3 or TRBV12-4 to TRBJ2-5, with D unclear. CDR3 length equals 14 residues. Trimming removed 6 bases at V and 3 bases at J, with 14 bases between. The CDR3, as DNA: TGTGCCAGCAGCTTATCCTCTGGGAAAGAGACCCAGTACTTC. This codes for CASSLSSGKETQYF.

This clone was seen a few times. Being one base from a much bigger clone, this may be a read error. The J gene is TRBJ1-1, the V gene TRBV29-1; weak D call: TRBD1 (6 bases). From germline, CDR1 is SQVTM and CDR2 ANQGSEA. The length of the CDR3 is 12 residues. CDR3 region: CVAEGGDTEAFF. The DNA for the CDR3 is TGCGTAGCCGAGGGGGGAGACACTGAAGCTTTCTTT. Full variable domain (remainder filled in from reference TRBV29-1 and TRBJ1-1): SAVISQKPSRDICQRGTSLTIQCQVDSQVTMMFWYRQQPGQSLTLIATANQGSEATYESGFVIDKFPISRPNLTFSTLTVSNMSPEDSSIYLCVAEGGDTEAFFGQGTRLTVV.

This clone was recorded a few times. The genes are TRBV12-3 or TRBV12-4 and TRBJ1-5; the D is unclear. V was shortened by 0 bases and J by 6 bases, with 12 bases between the two germline ends. The CDR3 is 15 residues long. The CDR3 loop is CASSLALGGSQPQHF. The CDR3 DNA is TGTGCCAGCAGTTTAGCCTTGGGTGGGAGTCAGCCCCAGCATTTT.

In this sample, this clone turned up a few times. Just one base apart from a much larger clone, this may be a read error. The chain joins TRBV20-1 to TRBJ2-7; a weak D match, TRBD2 (5 bases). The V gene lost 4 bases and the J gene lost 2 bases, with 9 bases spanning the gap. This CDR3 has 12 residues. Germline CDR1 is DFQATT and CDR2 is SNEGSKA (reference sequence). DNA for the CDR3: TGCAGTGCTATAGCGAATACCTACGAGCAGTACTTC. This codes for CSAIANTYEQYF.

This clone came up a few times. One junction end does not reproduce the germline sequence, and a read error may be involved. The chain is built from TRBV5-1 and TRBJ2-1, with D perhaps TRBD1 or TRBD2 (6 bases each). The CDR3 covers 17 residues. Germline-derived CDR1 and CDR2 are SGHRS and YFSETQ. CDR3 coding DNA: TGCGCCAGCACCCCTTATGTCCTGGCGGGACAATACAATGAGCAGCTCTTC. Protein: CASTPYVLAGQYNEQLF.

By sample share, this clone is medium-sized. The CDR3 loop reads CSVQGYVSGPYEQYF. The CDR3 nucleotides read TGCAGTGTGCAAGGATACGTTTCGGGGCCTTACGAGCAGTACTTC. The chain has TRBV20-1 and TRBJ2-7, with D possibly called TRBD1 or TRBD2 (5 bases each). The V end was cut by 7 bases, the J end by 4 bases, with 23 bases between. This CDR3 is 15 amino acids long. Germline-derived CDR1 and CDR2 are DFQATT and SNEGSKA (reference sequence).

This clone has ten or more counts. The V and J genes are TRBV20-1 and TRBJ2-1; 11 bases fit TRBD2. Germline loops: CDR1 DFQATT, CDR2 SNEGSKA (reference sequence). CDR3 length: 14 amino acids. V lost 8 bases, J lost 7 bases, and 10 bases stayed unmatched. The CDR3 sequence is CSTKTSGRPNEQFF. Here the CDR3 DNA reads TGCAGTACCAAAACTAGCGGGAGACCGAATGAGCAGTTCTTC.

This clone was seen more than once but under ten times. This may stem from a read error, because a much larger clone lies one nucleotide away. The CDR3 end shows no conserved phenylalanine or tryptophan, and so a read error is likely. V is TRBV19 and J is TRBJ1-5, with a tentative D call TRBD1 (5 bases). The CDR3 has 14 amino acids. Trimming removed 6 bases at V and 4 bases at J, with 13 bases between. Per the germline V gene, CDR1 is LNHDA and CDR2 is SQIVND (reference sequence). This CDR3 reads CASSRDGNNQPQHL. As DNA, the CDR3 is TGTGCCAGTAGCCGGGACGGGAATAATCAGCCCCAGCATCTT.

This clone was counted a single time. The CDR3 DNA reads TGTGCCAGCTCACCGGGGACAGGGGCGTTGGAGCAGTACTTC. Protein sequence: CASSPGTGALEQYF. The V call is TRBV18, the J call TRBJ2-7; TRBD1 matches 10 bases. The germline V gene encodes CDR1 KGHSH and CDR2 LQKENI. The V and J ends lost 3 bases and 7 bases, in that order; junction bases with no gene match: 6. The length of the CDR3 is 14 residues. Complete variable domain (other parts from reference TRBV18 and TRBJ2-7): NAGVMQNPRHLVRRRGQEARLRCSPMKGHSHVYWYRQLPEEGLKFMVYLQKENIIDESGMPKERFSAEFPKEGPSILRIQQVVRGDSAAYFCASSPGTGALEQYFGPGTRLTVT.

This clone appeared a few times. The chain carries TRBV7-3 and TRBJ2-3, with D perhaps assigned TRBD1 or TRBD2 (5 bases each). The CDR3 loop spans 15 amino acids. V lost 4 bases and J 4 bases, leaving 15 bases between the germline ends. Germline V gives CDR1 SGHTA, CDR2 FQGTGA. CDR3 amino acids: CASSSGPNDPDTQYF. For the CDR3, the DNA is TGTGCCAGCAGCTCGGGACCTAATGACCCAGATACGCAGTATTTT.

This clone has ten or more counts. J is TRBJ1-4 and V is TRBV6-6; D may be TRBD1 (5 bases). Germline V gives CDR1 MNHNY, CDR2 SVGAGI (reference sequence). The CDR3 loop spans 15 amino acids. V was pared by 0 bases and J by 4 bases, with 9 bases between. The CDR3 nucleotides are TGTGCCAGCAGTTACTCCCCGGGGGGTAATGAAAAACTGTTTTTT. As protein: CASSYSPGGNEKLFF.

This clone is medium-sized. V and J are TRBV7-2 and TRBJ2-5; 12 positions match TRBD2. In germline, CDR1 is SGHTA, CDR2 FQGNSA. CDR3 length equals 17 residues. Trimming took 4 bases from V and 2 from J; bases not matched to a gene: 8. CDR3 sequence reads: CASSSGGLAGAQETQYF. The DNA for the CDR3 is TGTGCCAGCAGCTCAGGGGGACTAGCGGGTGCACAAGAGACCCAGTACTTC.

At least ten counts were recorded for this clone. The chain couples TRBV5-1 to TRBJ1-4; D not resolved. Germline V gene data show CDR1 as SGHRS and CDR2 as YFSETQ. The CDR3 is made up of 14 amino acids. V dropped 2 bases and J dropped 7 bases, with 12 bases sitting between them. CDR3 coding DNA: TGCGCCAGCAGCTTCGGCGGGGAACGTGAAAAACTGTTTTTT. It translates to CASSFGGEREKLFF.